These 31 T cell receptor beta chains originate from one sample sequenced in a study of blood T cell repertoires in COVID-19. Sequenced by immunoSEQ multiplex PCR; TCRdb stores in-frame clones only, minus some. The sample lists 180,000 or so clones, roughly 83% occurring once. Material: PBMCs or T cells enriched from blood (not recorded which). These receptors were obtained from a woman aged 60 to 75 who had recovered from COVID-19.

The V and J genes are TRBV5-4 and TRBJ2-7; tentative D call: TRBD1 (6 bases). Trimming left V 4 bases short and J 4 bases short, with 9 bases between. The germline CDR1 and CDR2 sequences are SGHNT and YYREEE (reference sequence). This CDR3 is built from 12 residues. The DNA of the CDR3 is TGTGCCAGCAGCGAAACAGGGTACGAGCAGTACTTC. Its translation is CASSETGYEQYF.

The chain links TRBV9 to TRBJ2-3; possibly TRBD2 for D (6 bases). Germline V gives CDR1 SGDLS, CDR2 YYNGEE. The CDR3 spans 14 residues. Deletions cut 0 bases from V and 5 bases from J, with 10 bases between. The CDR3: CASSVGQGGDTQYF. CDR3 bases: TGTGCCAGCAGCGTAGGGCAGGGAGGAGATACGCAGTATTTT.

The gene calls are TRBV6-5 and TRBJ1-5; tentative D call: TRBD1 (6 bases). The CDR3 consists of 13 residues. Germline CDR1 and CDR2: MNHEY and SVGAGI. Trimming took 6 bases from V and 6 from J, leaving 12 bases between them. The CDR3 here is CASSTQGGQPQHF. Here the CDR3 DNA reads TGTGCCAGCAGCACACAGGGCGGTCAGCCCCAGCATTTT.

The rearrangement joins TRBV5-5 to TRBJ2-1; D uncertain. V dropped 9 bases and J dropped 4 bases, with 14 bases sitting between them. Germline V lookup: CDR1 SGHKS, CDR2 YYEKEE (reference sequence). The CDR3 contains 13 residues. CDR3 region: CATKPEQYNEQFF. CDR3 sequence (DNA): TGTGCCACCAAACCGGAACAGTACAATGAGCAGTTCTTC.

The gene calls are TRBV2 and TRBJ1-1; 8 bases fit TRBD1. The length of the CDR3 is 14 residues. V dropped 6 bases and J dropped 3; count of bases not matched to a gene: 6. Germline V gene sequence: CDR1 SNHLY, CDR2 FYNNEI. CDR3 nucleotides: TGTGCCAGCAGCTACAGGGGGTCCGACACTGAAGCTTTCTTT. It specifies CASSYRGSDTEAFF.

This chain joins TRBV2 and TRBJ2-4; a weak D match, TRBD2 (6 bases). V shed 7 bases and J shed 8 bases, with 15 bases lying between them. This CDR3 region has 13 residues. Germline V lookup: CDR1 SNHLY, CDR2 FYNNEI. DNA for the CDR3: TGTGCCAGCACACCGGGGGAGGCTGACATTCAGTACTTC. Protein sequence: CASTPGEADIQYF.

The gene calls are TRBV15 and TRBJ1-2; possibly TRBD1 for D (6 bases). Trimming stripped 5 bases from V and 4 bases from J, with 14 bases between. The germline V gene encodes CDR1 LNHNV and CDR2 YYDKDF (reference sequence). This CDR3 comprises 14 residues. The CDR3 DNA reads as TGTGCCACCAGCCTCTCGAGGGGGGGCTATGGCTACACCTTC. Its protein product is CATSLSRGGYGYTF.

The chain has TRBV5-6 and TRBJ1-1, with 11 nucleotides matching TRBD1. V was clipped by 3 bases and J by 3 bases; unmatched bases: 1. CDR1 and CDR2 from the germline V gene are SGHDT and YYEEEE. The CDR3 has 14 residues. The DNA of the CDR3 is TGTGCCAGCAGCTGGGGACAGGGGGACACTGAAGCTTTCTTT. Translated, it gives CASSWGQGDTEAFF. Based on the CDR3 plus reference TRBV5-6 and TRBJ1-1, the full variable domain is DAGVTQSPTHLIKTRGQQVTLRCSPKSGHDTVSWYQQALGQGPQFIFQYYEEEERQRGNFPDRFSGHQFPNYSSELNVNALLLGDSALYLCASSWGQGDTEAFFGQGTRLTVV.

The chain links TRBV28 to TRBJ2-7; 7 bases are a match to TRBD2. V was pared by 7 bases and J by 5 bases, with 8 bases of the junction left unmatched. The CDR3 spans 13 residues. Germline CDR1 MDHEN, CDR2 SYDVKM. The CDR3 DNA is TGTGCCAGCAAAGAAGGACTAGTCGACGAGCAGTACTTC. It specifies CASKEGLVDEQYF.

The rearrangement joins TRBV3-1 (or the pseudogene TRBV3-2) to TRBJ2-7; TRBD2 aligns across 7 bases. In germline, CDR1 is LGHDT, CDR2 YNNKEL (reference sequence). J was trimmed by 3 bases and V by 4 bases; bases with no gene match: 0. The CDR3 loop spans 12 amino acids. CDR3 in DNA: TGTGCCAGCAGCCGGACTAGCTACGAGCAGTACTTC. Its protein is CASSRTSYEQYF.

The CDR3: CASNPLEGTYGYTF. The CDR3 DNA follows: TGTGCCAGTAATCCTCTGGAGGGGACCTATGGCTACACCTTC. The chain joins TRBV19 to TRBJ1-2; tentatively, D is TRBD1 (5 bases). This CDR3 has 14 residues. Germline V CDR1 and CDR2: LNHDA, SQIVND (reference sequence). Trimming shortened V by 7 bases and J by 4 bases, and 16 bases separated the two germline ends.

V gene TRBV7-9 combines with J gene TRBJ1-2, with a weak D call TRBD1 (6 bases). CDR3 length equals 13 residues. The germline V and J ends were trimmed by 1 base and 8 bases, with 11 bases remaining between them. Looked up from germline, CDR1 is SEHNR and CDR2 is FQNEAQ (reference sequence). CDR3 nucleotide sequence: TGTGCCAGCAGCTTAGGAACAGGGAACGGCTACACCTTC. Residues: CASSLGTGNGYTF.

The chain is built from TRBV5-1 and TRBJ2-7; perhaps TRBD1 as D (6 bases). The CDR3 contains 13 residues. V was cut by 4 bases and J by 5 bases, with 13 bases left in between. Germline loops: CDR1 SGHRS, CDR2 YFSETQ. CDR3 amino acids: CASSIQGSNEQYF. The CDR3 region has the DNA TGCGCCAGCAGCATACAGGGATCGAACGAGCAGTACTTC. The entire variable domain, with the rest obtained from reference TRBV5-1 and TRBJ2-7, is as follows: KAGVTQTPRYLIKTRGQQVTLSCSPISGHRSVSWYQQTPGQGLQFLFEYFSETQRNKGNFPGRFSGRQFSNSRSEMNVSTLELGDSALYLCASSIQGSNEQYFGPGTRLTVT.

Of note for this clone: The limits of the CDR3 on the DNA are not certain, so only TCRdb's listed CDR3 is given. The chain couples TRBV24-1 to TRBJ1-5. The CDR3 has 14 amino acids, counting both end residues. CDR1 and CDR2 from the germline V gene are KGHDR and SFDVKD. The CDR3: CATSVPEGNQPQHF.

The rearrangement links TRBV2 to TRBJ1-1; tentative D call: TRBD1 (6 bases). V gave up 6 bases and J gave up 5 bases, with 19 bases separating them. Germline V CDR1 and CDR2: SNHLY, FYNNEI. The CDR3 spans 15 residues. The DNA for the CDR3 is TGTGCCAGCAGGGGAGACCGGGAAGGGGGAACTGAAGCTTTCTTT. Protein: CASRGDREGGTEAFF.

This clone was counted once. The chain is built from TRBV5-1 and TRBJ1-2; TRBD1 is a possible D gene (5 bases). Germline loops: CDR1 SGHRS, CDR2 YFSETQ. There are 14 residues in the CDR3. With 0 bases removed from V and 4 bases from J, the gap between germline ends came to 10 bases. CDR3 loop: CASSLEGEIYGYTF. DNA of the CDR3: TGCGCCAGCAGCTTGGAAGGGGAAATCTATGGCTACACCTTC.

The sample holds one count of this clone. The chain uses TRBV9 and TRBJ1-3; D gene unclear. Germline loops: CDR1 SGDLS, CDR2 YYNGEE. The germline V and J ends were trimmed by 2 bases and 4 bases, with 4 bases remaining between them. The length of the CDR3 is 12 residues. Here the CDR3 reads CASSVGGNTIYF. The CDR3 bases are TGTGCCAGCAGCGTCGGGGGAAACACCATATATTTT.

The rearrangement links TRBV11-1 to TRBJ2-7; 7 nucleotides line up with TRBD1. V lost 5 bases, J lost 2 bases, and 9 bases stayed unmatched. The CDR3 sequence is 15 residues long. From germline, CDR1 is SGHAT and CDR2 FQDESV (reference sequence). The CDR3 sequence: CASSKGTETTYEQYF. DNA for the CDR3: TGTGCCAGCAGCAAGGGGACAGAAACCACCTACGAGCAGTACTTC.

This chain joins TRBV2 and TRBJ1-1, with D tentatively TRBD1 (5 bases). Germline V gives CDR1 SNHLY, CDR2 FYNNEI. The CDR3 length is 15 residues. Trimming left V 5 bases short and J 3 bases short, with 16 bases between. The CDR3 DNA follows: TGTGCCAGCAGTCCCCAGGGTAGCCCATACACTGAAGCTTTCTTT. Its protein product is CASSPQGSPYTEAFF.

The chain employs TRBV27 and TRBJ1-2; D call uncertain. The CDR3 is made up of 14 amino acids. The germline gives CDR1 MNHEY, CDR2 SMNVEV (reference sequence). V was clipped by 4 bases and J by 0 bases, with 9 bases between them. The CDR3 loop is CASSSRSANYGYTF. The DNA for the CDR3 is TGTGCCAGCAGTTCCCGTTCTGCTAACTATGGCTACACCTTC.

This clone was picked up a small number of times. The chain employs TRBV28 and TRBJ1-2; no definite D call. This CDR3 comprises 13 residues. The ends were cut back, 1 base at V and 10 bases at J, with 13 bases in the middle. Germline CDR1 is MDHEN and CDR2 is SYDVKM. CDR3 sequence (DNA): TGTGCCAGCAGTTTATTTACAGATCCAAACTACACCTTC. Translating gives CASSLFTDPNYTF.

The V call is TRBV5-1, the J call TRBJ2-3, with 8 bases lining up with TRBD2. V trimming: 0 bases; J trimming: 8 bases; junction bases outside the gene matches: 8. This CDR3 contains 15 residues. Germline V gives CDR1 SGHRS, CDR2 YFSETQ. CDR3 region: CASSLGVAGGVTQYF. The CDR3 DNA reads TGCGCCAGCAGCTTGGGTGTCGCGGGAGGCGTTACGCAGTATTTT.

V usage is TRBV2 and J usage is TRBJ1-1, with 10 bases matching TRBD1. V lost 5 bases to trimming and J lost 10 bases; unmatched junction nucleotides: 7. Germline V gene sequence: CDR1 SNHLY, CDR2 FYNNEI. The CDR3 runs to 13 residues. The chain's CDR3 is CASSQTGGAGAFF. In DNA, the CDR3 is TGTGCCAGCAGTCAGACAGGGGGCGCGGGAGCTTTCTTT.

This chain connects TRBV4-2 to TRBJ1-1, with a possible D match to TRBD1 (5 bases). V lost 5 bases, J lost 1 base, and 11 bases lay in between. In germline, CDR1 is LGHNA, CDR2 YNFKEQ. The CDR3 consists of 14 residues. The CDR3 region is CASSATATNTEAFF. DNA of the CDR3: TGTGCCAGCAGCGCGACAGCAACGAACACTGAAGCTTTCTTT.

The V gene is TRBV19, the J gene TRBJ1-6; no definite D call. This CDR3 region has 15 residues. V shed 3 bases and J shed 7 bases, with 13 bases lying between them. Germline lookup yields CDR1 LNHDA and CDR2 SQIVND (reference sequence). The CDR3 protein is CASSIVPGGNSPLHF. The CDR3 DNA is TGTGCCAGTAGTATCGTCCCCGGAGGAAATTCACCCCTCCACTTT. Based on the CDR3 plus reference TRBV19 and TRBJ1-6, the full variable domain is DGGITQSPKYLFRKEGQNVTLSCEQNLNHDAMYWYRQDPGQGLRLIYYSQIVNDFQKGDIAEGYSVSREKKESFPLTVTSAQKNPTAFYLCASSIVPGGNSPLHFGNGTRLTVT.

The chain links TRBV5-5 to TRBJ2-1, with TRBD1 as a possible D gene (5 bases). This CDR3 is 14 amino acids long. Deletions cut 3 bases from V and 7 bases from J, with 14 bases between. The germline CDR1 and CDR2 sequences are SGHKS and YYEKEE (reference sequence). This CDR3 is CASSWSRDHNEQFF. CDR3 DNA sequence: TGTGCCAGCAGCTGGAGCAGGGATCATAATGAGCAGTTCTTC.

The chain links TRBV5-4 to TRBJ1-1; D is possibly TRBD1 (5 bases). The germline V and J ends were trimmed by 3 bases and 7 bases, with 7 bases remaining between them. Germline V lookup: CDR1 SGHNT, CDR2 YYREEE (reference sequence). CDR3 length: 11 amino acids. CDR3 sequence reads: CASSSRDEAFF. The CDR3 DNA sequence: TGTGCCAGCAGCTCCAGGGATGAAGCTTTCTTT.

In this sample, this clone turned up once. V is TRBV6-5 and J is TRBJ1-2; a possible D gene is TRBD1 (5 bases). The CDR3 has 13 residues. V dropped 4 bases and J dropped 4 bases, with 10 bases sitting between them. Looked up from germline, CDR1 is MNHEY and CDR2 is SVGAGI. For the CDR3, the DNA is TGTGCCAGCAGTTCAGGGAAAGTCTATGGCTACACCTTC. This sequence encodes CASSSGKVYGYTF.

The V and J genes are TRBV5-4 and TRBJ2-5; 15 nucleotides match TRBD2. CDR3 length: 15 residues. The junction had 2 bases not matched to a gene; V was cut back by 4 bases and J by 4 bases. Germline assignment: CDR1 SGHNT and CDR2 YYREEE (reference sequence). CDR3 coding DNA: TGTGCCAGCAGCAGGACTAGCGGGGGGGGAGAGACCCAGTACTTC. Residues: CASSRTSGGGETQYF.

The chain combines TRBV30 with TRBJ2-2; 10 bases align to TRBD2. V gave up 0 bases and J gave up 5 bases; unmatched junction bases: 6. Germline lookup yields CDR1 GTSNPN and CDR2 SVGIG (reference sequence). The CDR3 is made up of 16 amino acids. CDR3 DNA sequence: TGTGCCTGGAGTGTACAGGGACTAGCGCCGACCGGGGAGCTGTTTTTT. This sequence encodes CAWSVQGLAPTGELFF.

The V and J genes are TRBV5-1 and TRBJ2-5; 7 nucleotides match TRBD2. The germline gives CDR1 SGHRS, CDR2 YFSETQ. V shed 6 bases, J shed 2 bases, and the junction held 4 bases outside the gene matches. This CDR3 region has 13 residues. The CDR3 coding sequence is TGCGCCAGCACCCCGGGGGGACAAGAGACCCAGTACTTC. As protein: CASTPGGQETQYF. Variable domain in full (rest from reference TRBV5-1 and TRBJ2-5): KAGVTQTPRYLIKTRGQQVTLSCSPISGHRSVSWYQQTPGQGLQFLFEYFSETQRNKGNFPGRFSGRQFSNSRSEMNVSTLELGDSALYLCASTPGGQETQYFGPGTRLLVL.